One and the same sample provided the 18 T cell receptor beta chains below, sequenced in a study of T cells in Graves' hyperthyroidism and ophthalmopathy. From RNA transcripts, TCR beta CDR3 regions were amplified. TCR CDR3 underwent first-round RT-PCR with the HTBI primer set. MiXCR was run by TCRdb on the multiplex PCR reads, yielding one entry per CDR3 protein. The sample yields fewer than 750,000 distinct CDR3 sequences, around 46% seen once. Source material: peripheral blood or thyroid tissue (not recorded which). The source of these receptors is a woman in her late teens or twenties with Graves' hyperthyroidism.

This clonotype showed up many times. The chain is built from TRBV11-2 and TRBJ2-5, with D perhaps given as TRBD1 or TRBD2 (5 bases each). CDR3 length: 15 amino acids. Germline values: CDR1 SGHAT, CDR2 FQNNGV. V gave up 3 bases and J gave up 1 base, with 12 bases separating them. CDR3 coding DNA: TGTGCCAGCAGCTTTGGGGGTTGGAGCCAAGAGACCCAGTACTTC. Protein: CASSFGGWSQETQYF.

The CDR3 coding sequence is TGTGCCATCAGTAGGGGACTAGCGGAAGAGACCCAGTACTTC. This sequence encodes CAISRGLAEETQYF. The chain couples TRBV10-3 to TRBJ2-5, with TRBD2 matching 11 bases. The CDR3 is made up of 14 amino acids. The germline gives CDR1 ENHRY, CDR2 SYGVKD. J was trimmed by 3 bases and V by 5 bases; bases with no gene match: 2.

The chain employs TRBV10-3 and TRBJ2-7; the match to TRBD2 covers 14 bases. Trimming cost V 9 bases and J 5 bases; bases outside gene matches: 6. The CDR3 consists of 14 residues. Germline assignment: CDR1 ENHRY and CDR2 SYGVKD. CDR3 loop: CAIGLAGGFNEQYF. The CDR3 coding sequence is TGTGCCATTGGACTAGCGGGAGGTTTCAACGAGCAGTACTTC.

This clonotype was recorded once. J is TRBJ1-1 and V is TRBV7-9, with 7 bases that match TRBD1. The V segment lost 5 bases and the J segment 4 bases; nucleotides outside the gene matches: 4. In germline, CDR1 is SEHNR, CDR2 FQNEAQ (reference sequence). The CDR3 spans 13 residues. The CDR3 sequence is CASSAQGSTEAFF. In DNA form, the CDR3 reads TGTGCCAGCAGCGCACAGGGGAGCACTGAAGCTTTCTTT.

This clonotype has ten or more counts. V gene TRBV18 combines with J gene TRBJ1-1; no definite D call. This CDR3 is built from 14 residues. V was pared by 2 bases and J by 0 bases, with 7 bases between. Germline lookup yields CDR1 KGHSH and CDR2 LQKENI. CDR3 nucleotide sequence: TGTGCCAGCTCACCAGCGGTGATGAACACTGAAGCTTTCTTT. Protein product: CASSPAVMNTEAFF.

This clonotype was recorded at least ten times. The chain combines TRBV5-1 with TRBJ2-2; 9 positions agree with TRBD1. The CDR3 covers 17 residues. The V and J ends lost 2 bases and 3 bases, in that order; junction bases with no gene match: 8. Germline-derived CDR1 and CDR2 are SGHRS and YFSETQ. This CDR3 is CASSFSRDRVDTGELFF. The CDR3 coding sequence is TGCGCCAGCAGCTTTTCCCGGGACAGGGTCGACACCGGGGAGCTGTTTTTT.

J is TRBJ2-7 and V is TRBV2, with 8 bases that match TRBD1. V was clipped by 7 bases and J by 0 bases; unmatched bases: 5. Germline V gene sequence: CDR1 SNHLY, CDR2 FYNNEI. This CDR3 region has 14 residues. The CDR3 bases are TGTGCCAGCAAGGACAGGGAGAGCTCCTACGAGCAGTACTTC. The encoded protein is CASKDRESSYEQYF.

The V and J genes are TRBV4-3 and TRBJ2-5; TRBD1 might be the D (7 bases). The CDR3 totals 15 residues. Germline lookup yields CDR1 LGHNA and CDR2 YSLEER. V gave up 1 base and J gave up 4 bases, with 13 bases separating them. The CDR3 spells CASSQGTGGAETQYF. In nucleotides, the CDR3 is TGCGCCAGCAGCCAAGGGACAGGCGGGGCAGAGACCCAGTACTTC.

This clonotype was seen ten or more times. The J gene is TRBJ1-1, the V gene TRBV20-1; possible D gene TRBD1, 5 bases. The CDR3 runs to 14 residues. Trimming took off 6 bases at V and 1 base at J, with 15 bases between the two ends. Germline values: CDR1 DFQATT, CDR2 SNEGSKA (reference sequence). CDR3 sequence (DNA): TGCAGTGCAACTAGGGGACGCGGGAACACTGAAGCTTTCTTT. It codes for CSATRGRGNTEAFF.

The rearrangement joins TRBV4-3 to TRBJ1-1, with a tentative D call TRBD1 (5 bases). The CDR3 extends over 14 amino acids. The germline V gene encodes CDR1 LGHNA and CDR2 YSLEER. Trimming cost V 0 bases and J 4 bases, with 9 bases left between them. The CDR3 DNA reads as TGCGCCAGCAGCCAAGATCGAGGGGTCACTGAAGCTTTCTTT. Its protein product is CASSQDRGVTEAFF.

This clonotype was seen more than once but under ten times. The chain links TRBV7-9 to TRBJ2-1; 7 bases match TRBD1. Germline-derived CDR1 and CDR2 are SEHNR and FQNEAQ (reference sequence). The CDR3 covers 16 residues. After removal of 4 bases from V and 5 bases from J, the junction contained 11 bases not matched to a gene. CDR3 coding DNA: TGTGCCAGCAGCTCTTACCGGGACAGCTCTAACAATGAGCAGTTCTTC. Translating gives CASSSYRDSSNNEQFF.

The chain links TRBV29-1 to TRBJ2-2; D is unresolved. The CDR3 is 12 residues long. V dropped 3 bases and J dropped 6 bases, with 8 bases sitting between them. The germline CDR1 and CDR2 sequences are SQVTM and ANQGSEA. The CDR3 reads CSVEAHAGELFF. The DNA for the CDR3 is TGCAGCGTTGAGGCCCACGCCGGGGAGCTGTTTTTT.

This rearrangement joins TRBV2 to TRBJ1-1; 7 bases match TRBD1. The V segment lost 6 bases and the J segment 0 bases; nucleotides outside the gene matches: 7. Germline V gene data show CDR1 as SNHLY and CDR2 as FYNNEI. This CDR3 contains 15 residues. CDR3 sequence (DNA): TGTGCCAGCAGGTTGACAGGGACCATGAACACTGAAGCTTTCTTT. Protein: CASRLTGTMNTEAFF.

The J gene is TRBJ1-2, the V gene TRBV7-9; TRBD1 is a possible D gene (6 bases). The ends were cut back, 6 bases at V and 1 base at J, with 15 bases in the middle. Germline-derived CDR1 and CDR2 are SEHNR and FQNEAQ (reference sequence). This CDR3 has 15 residues. The CDR3 region is CASSPGGRVNYGYTF. The CDR3 DNA sequence: TGTGCCAGCAGTCCTGGGGGCAGGGTTAACTATGGCTACACCTTC.

This chain connects TRBV7-2 to TRBJ2-7; D gene uncertain. This CDR3 region has 16 residues. V was clipped by 4 bases and J by 4 bases, with 20 bases between them. Germline CDR1 and CDR2: SGHTA and FQGNSA. The CDR3 DNA sequence: TGTGCCAGCAGCTCAATACCAGCCTCCAGCTCATACGAGCAGTACTTC. This translates into CASSSIPASSSYEQYF.

This clonotype was counted ten times or more. The rearrangement links TRBV6-6 to TRBJ2-2, with TRBD1 identical over 7 bases. The CDR3 sequence is 17 residues long. From germline, CDR1 is MNHNY and CDR2 SVGAGI (reference sequence). With 3 bases clipped from V and 3 bases from J, the junction kept 10 bases outside the gene matches. The CDR3 DNA reads TGTGCCAGCAGTTATGGTCCGACCGGGACAGACACCGGGGAGCTGTTTTTT. Its protein product is CASSYGPTGTDTGELFF.

The chain recombines TRBV19 with TRBJ1-6; D gene unclear. V lost 0 bases and J 11 bases, leaving 11 bases between the germline ends. Germline lookup yields CDR1 LNHDA and CDR2 SQIVND (reference sequence). This CDR3 contains 14 residues. The CDR3 region is CASSIDALVAPLHF. In DNA form, the CDR3 reads TGTGCCAGTAGTATAGACGCCTTGGTAGCACCCCTCCACTTT.

This clonotype was recorded at least ten times. J is TRBJ2-2 and V is TRBV13, with 15 positions matching TRBD2. V trimming: 5 bases; J trimming: 1 base; junction bases outside the gene matches: 8. CDR1 is PRHDT, CDR2 FYEKMQ, per germline (reference sequence). The CDR3 sequence is 19 residues long. The DNA of the CDR3 is TGTGCCAGCAGCGCCGCCGGACTAGCGGGAGGGAAGAACACCGGGGAGCTGTTTTTT. The encoded protein is CASSAAGLAGGKNTGELFF.